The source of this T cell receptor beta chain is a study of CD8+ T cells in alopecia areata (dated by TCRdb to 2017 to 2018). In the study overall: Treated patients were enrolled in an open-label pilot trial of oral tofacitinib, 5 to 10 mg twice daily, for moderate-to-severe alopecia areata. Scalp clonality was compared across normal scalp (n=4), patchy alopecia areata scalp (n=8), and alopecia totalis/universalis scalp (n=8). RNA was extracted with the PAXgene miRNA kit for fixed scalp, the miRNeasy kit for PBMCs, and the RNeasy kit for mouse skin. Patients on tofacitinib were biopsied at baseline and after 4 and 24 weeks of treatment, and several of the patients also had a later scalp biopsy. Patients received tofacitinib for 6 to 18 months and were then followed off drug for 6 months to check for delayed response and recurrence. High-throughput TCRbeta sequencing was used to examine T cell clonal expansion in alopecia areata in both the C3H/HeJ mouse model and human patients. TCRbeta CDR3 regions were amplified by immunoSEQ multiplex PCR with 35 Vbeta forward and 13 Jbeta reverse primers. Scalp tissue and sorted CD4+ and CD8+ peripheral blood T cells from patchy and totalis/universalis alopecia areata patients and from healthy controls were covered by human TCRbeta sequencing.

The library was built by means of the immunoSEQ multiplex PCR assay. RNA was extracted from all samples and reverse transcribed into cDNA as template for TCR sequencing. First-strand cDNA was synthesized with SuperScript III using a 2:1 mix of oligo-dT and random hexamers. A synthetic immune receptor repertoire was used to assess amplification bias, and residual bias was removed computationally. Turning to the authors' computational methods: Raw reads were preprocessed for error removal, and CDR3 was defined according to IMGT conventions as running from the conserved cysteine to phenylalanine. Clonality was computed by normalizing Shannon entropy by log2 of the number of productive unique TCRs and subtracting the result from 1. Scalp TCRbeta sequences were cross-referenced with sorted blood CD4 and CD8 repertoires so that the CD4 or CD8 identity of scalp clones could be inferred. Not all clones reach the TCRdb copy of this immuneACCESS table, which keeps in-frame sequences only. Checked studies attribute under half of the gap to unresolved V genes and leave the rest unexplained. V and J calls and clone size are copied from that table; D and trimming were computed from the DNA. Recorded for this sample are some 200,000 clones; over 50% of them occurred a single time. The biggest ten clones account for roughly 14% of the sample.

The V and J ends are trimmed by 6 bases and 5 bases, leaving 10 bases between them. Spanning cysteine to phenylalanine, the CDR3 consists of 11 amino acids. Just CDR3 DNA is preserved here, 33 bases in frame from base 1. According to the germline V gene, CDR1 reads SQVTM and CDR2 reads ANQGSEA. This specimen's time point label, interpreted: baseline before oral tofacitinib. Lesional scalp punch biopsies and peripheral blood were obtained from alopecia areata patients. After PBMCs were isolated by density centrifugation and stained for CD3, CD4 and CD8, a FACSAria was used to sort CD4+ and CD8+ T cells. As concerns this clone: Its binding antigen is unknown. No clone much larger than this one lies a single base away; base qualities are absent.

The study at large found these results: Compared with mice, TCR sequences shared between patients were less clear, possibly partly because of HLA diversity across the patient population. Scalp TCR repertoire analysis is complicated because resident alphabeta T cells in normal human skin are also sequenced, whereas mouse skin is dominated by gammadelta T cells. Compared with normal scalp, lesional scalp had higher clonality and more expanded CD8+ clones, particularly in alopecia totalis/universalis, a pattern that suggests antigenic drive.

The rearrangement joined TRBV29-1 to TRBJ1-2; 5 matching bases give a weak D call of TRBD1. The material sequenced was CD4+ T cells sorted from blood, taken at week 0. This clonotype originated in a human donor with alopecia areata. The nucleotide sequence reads TGCAGCGTGGGGCTGGGTTATGGCTACACCTTC. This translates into CSVGLGYGYTF.